The TCR beta chain under discussion was sequenced for a study of blood T cell repertoires in COVID-19. Study-wide context: Samples came from the United States, Italy and Spain, spanning acute and convalescent COVID-19. In each case, the material was cDNA or gDNA derived from T cells, B-cell-depleted T cells, or PBMCs.

This CDR3 is built from 12 residues. Per the germline V gene, CDR1 is SQVTM and CDR2 is ANQGSEA. V gave up 7 bases and J gave up 6 bases, with 12 bases separating them. Original analysis: Estimation of nucleated cell counts was performed using reference gene primer amplification. The repertoire was sequenced with immunoSEQ multiplex PCR; TCRdb's copy has only in-frame clones and lacks some. The V and J calls and the clone size are those of that table, but D and trimming were determined from the DNA. The sample includes 200,000 to 250,000 clones, around nine tenths of them seen just once. The chain employs TRBV29-1 and TRBJ2-2, with no clear D. This clonotype was sampled from a woman between 40 and 50 years old who had recovered from COVID-19. The sample taken for sequencing was peripheral blood. The CDR3 coding sequence is TGCAGCGCCCAAACAGTCCCCGGGGAGCTGTTTTTT. Its protein is CSAQTVPGELFF.